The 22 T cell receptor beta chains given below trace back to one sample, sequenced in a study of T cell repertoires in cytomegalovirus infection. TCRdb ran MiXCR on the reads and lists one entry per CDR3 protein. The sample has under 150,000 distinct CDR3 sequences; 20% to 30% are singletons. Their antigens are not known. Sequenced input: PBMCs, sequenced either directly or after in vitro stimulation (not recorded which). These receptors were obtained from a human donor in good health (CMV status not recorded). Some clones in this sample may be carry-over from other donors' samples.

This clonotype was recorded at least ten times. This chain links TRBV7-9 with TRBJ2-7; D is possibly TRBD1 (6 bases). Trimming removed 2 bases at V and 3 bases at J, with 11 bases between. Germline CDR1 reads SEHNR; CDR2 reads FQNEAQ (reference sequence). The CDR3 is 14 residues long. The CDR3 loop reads CASSLPGHSYEQYV. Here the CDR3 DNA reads TGTGCCAGCAGCTTACCGGGACATAGCTACGAGCAGTACGTC.

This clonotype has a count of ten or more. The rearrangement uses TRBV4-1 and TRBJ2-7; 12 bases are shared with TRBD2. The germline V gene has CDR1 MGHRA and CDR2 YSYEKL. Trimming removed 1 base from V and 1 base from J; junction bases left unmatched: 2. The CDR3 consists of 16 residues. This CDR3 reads CASSQGLAGGSYEQYV. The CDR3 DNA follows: TGCGCCAGCAGCCAAGGGCTAGCGGGAGGGTCCTACGAGCAGTACGTC.

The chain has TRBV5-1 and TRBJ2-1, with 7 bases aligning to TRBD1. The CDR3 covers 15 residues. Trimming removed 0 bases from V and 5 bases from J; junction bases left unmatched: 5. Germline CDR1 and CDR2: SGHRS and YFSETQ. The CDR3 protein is CASSLGQGSHNEQFF. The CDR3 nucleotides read TGCGCCAGCAGCTTGGGACAGGGATCGCACAATGAGCAGTTCTTC.

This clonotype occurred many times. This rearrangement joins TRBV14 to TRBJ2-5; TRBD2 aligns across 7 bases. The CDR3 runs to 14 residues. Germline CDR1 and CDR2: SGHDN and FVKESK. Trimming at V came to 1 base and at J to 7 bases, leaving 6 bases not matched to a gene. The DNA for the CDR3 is TGTGCCAGCAGCCAAGGGACTAGACTTAGGACCCAGTACTTC. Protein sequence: CASSQGTRLRTQYF.

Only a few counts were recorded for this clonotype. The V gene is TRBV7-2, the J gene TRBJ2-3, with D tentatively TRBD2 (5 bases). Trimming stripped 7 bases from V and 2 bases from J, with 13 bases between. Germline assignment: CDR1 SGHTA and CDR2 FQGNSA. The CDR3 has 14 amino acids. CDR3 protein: CASNHGLNTDTQYF. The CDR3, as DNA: TGTGCCAGCAACCACGGACTGAACACAGATACGCAGTATTTT.

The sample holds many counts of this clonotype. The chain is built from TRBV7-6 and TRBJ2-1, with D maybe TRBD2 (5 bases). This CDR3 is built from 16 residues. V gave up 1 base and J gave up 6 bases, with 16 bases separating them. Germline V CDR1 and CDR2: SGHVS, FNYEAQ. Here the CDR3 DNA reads TGTGCCAGCAGCTTAGTCTCCGGACTCACCACCAATGAGCAGTTCTTC. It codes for CASSLVSGLTTNEQFF.

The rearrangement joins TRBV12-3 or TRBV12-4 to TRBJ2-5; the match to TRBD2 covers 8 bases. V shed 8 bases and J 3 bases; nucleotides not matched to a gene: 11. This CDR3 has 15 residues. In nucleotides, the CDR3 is TGTGCCAGCGCGTTAAAAGAAGCGGGAGAAGAGACCCAGTACTTC. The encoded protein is CASALKEAGEETQYF.

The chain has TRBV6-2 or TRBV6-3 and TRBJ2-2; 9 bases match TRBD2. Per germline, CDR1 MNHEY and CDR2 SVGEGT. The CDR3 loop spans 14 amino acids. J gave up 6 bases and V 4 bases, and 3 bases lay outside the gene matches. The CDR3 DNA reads TGTGCCAGCAGTTTAGCGGGAGTTTCCGGGGAGCTGTTTTTT. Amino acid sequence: CASSLAGVSGELFF.

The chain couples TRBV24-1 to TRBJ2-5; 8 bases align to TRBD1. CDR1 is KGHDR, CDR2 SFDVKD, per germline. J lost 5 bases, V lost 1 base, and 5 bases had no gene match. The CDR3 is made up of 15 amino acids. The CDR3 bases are TGTGCCACCAGTGATTTTGCAGGGGGCATGGAGACCCAGTACTTC. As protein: CATSDFAGGMETQYF.

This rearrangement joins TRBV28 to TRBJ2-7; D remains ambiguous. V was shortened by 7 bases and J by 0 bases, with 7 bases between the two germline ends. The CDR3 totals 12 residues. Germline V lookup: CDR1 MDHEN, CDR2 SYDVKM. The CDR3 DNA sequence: TGTGCCAGCAACACGGTCTCCTACGAGCAGTACTTC. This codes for CASNTVSYEQYF.

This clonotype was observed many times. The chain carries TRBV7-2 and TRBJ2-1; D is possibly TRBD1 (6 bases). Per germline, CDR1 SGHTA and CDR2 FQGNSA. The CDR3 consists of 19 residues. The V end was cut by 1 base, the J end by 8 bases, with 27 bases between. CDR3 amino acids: CASSLVVFPGHPSLDEQFF. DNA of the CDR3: TGTGCCAGCAGCTTAGTGGTATTTCCGGGACACCCTAGTTTGGATGAGCAGTTCTTC.

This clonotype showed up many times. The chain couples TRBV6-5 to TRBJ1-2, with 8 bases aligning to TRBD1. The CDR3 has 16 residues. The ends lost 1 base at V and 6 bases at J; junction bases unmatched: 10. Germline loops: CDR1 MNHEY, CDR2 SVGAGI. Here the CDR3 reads CASSYLLTLDRDGYTF. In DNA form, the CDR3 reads TGTGCCAGCAGTTACTTACTTACTCTGGACAGGGATGGCTACACCTTC.

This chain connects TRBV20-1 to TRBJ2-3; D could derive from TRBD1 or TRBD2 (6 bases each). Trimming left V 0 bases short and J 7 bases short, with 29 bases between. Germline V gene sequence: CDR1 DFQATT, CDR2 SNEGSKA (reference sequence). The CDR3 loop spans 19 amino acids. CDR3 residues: CSARDTRATGRRGANTQYF. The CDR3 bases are TGCAGTGCTAGAGATACGAGGGCAACCGGAAGAAGGGGGGCAAATACGCAGTATTTT.

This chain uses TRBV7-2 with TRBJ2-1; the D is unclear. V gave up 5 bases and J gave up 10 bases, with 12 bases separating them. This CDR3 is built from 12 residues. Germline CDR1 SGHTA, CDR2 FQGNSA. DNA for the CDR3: TGTGCCAGCAGCCCTCGCTTTTGGGAGCAGTTCTTC. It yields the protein CASSPRFWEQFF.

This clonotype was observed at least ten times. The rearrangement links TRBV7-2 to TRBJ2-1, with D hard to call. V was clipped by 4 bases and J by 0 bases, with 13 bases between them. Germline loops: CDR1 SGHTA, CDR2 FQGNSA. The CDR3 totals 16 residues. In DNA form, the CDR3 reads TGTGCCAGCAGCTCCCAGCGCCAACGCTCCTACAATGAGCAGTTCTTC. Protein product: CASSSQRQRSYNEQFF.

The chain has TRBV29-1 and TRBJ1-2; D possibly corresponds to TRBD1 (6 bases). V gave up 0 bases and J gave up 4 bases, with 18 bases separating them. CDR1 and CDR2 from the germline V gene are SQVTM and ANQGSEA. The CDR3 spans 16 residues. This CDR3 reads CSVEDPRLRRGYGYTF. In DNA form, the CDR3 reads TGCAGCGTTGAAGACCCCCGCCTCCGCAGGGGCTATGGCTACACCTTC.

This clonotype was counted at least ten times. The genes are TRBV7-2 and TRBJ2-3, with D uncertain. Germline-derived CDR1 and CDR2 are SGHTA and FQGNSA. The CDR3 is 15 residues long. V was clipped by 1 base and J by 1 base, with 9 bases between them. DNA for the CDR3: TGTGCCAGCAGCTTAGAGGCCAGCCGCACAGATACGCAGTATTTT. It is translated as CASSLEASRTDTQYF.

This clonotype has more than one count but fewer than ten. The CDR3 sequence: CASSQATGLNYGYTF. The CDR3 DNA reads as TGCGCCAGCAGCCAGGCGACGGGTCTCAACTATGGCTACACCTTC. The chain has TRBV4-3 and TRBJ1-2; D ambiguous. Trimming shortened V by 3 bases and J by 2 bases, and 13 bases separated the two germline ends. The CDR3 extends over 15 amino acids. Germline CDR1 reads LGHNA; CDR2 reads YSLEER.

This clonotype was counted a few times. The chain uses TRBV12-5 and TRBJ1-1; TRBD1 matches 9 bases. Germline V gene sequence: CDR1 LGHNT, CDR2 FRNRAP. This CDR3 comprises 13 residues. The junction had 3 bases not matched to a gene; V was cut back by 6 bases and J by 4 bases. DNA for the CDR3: TGTGCTAGTGGATTACAGGGGGCCACTGAAGCTTTCTTT. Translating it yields CASGLQGATEAFF.

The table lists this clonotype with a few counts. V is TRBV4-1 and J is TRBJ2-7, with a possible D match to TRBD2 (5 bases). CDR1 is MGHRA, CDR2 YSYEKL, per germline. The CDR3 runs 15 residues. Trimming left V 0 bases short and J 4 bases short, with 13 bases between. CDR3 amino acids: CASSQDLKTGYEQYF. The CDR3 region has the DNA TGCGCCAGCAGCCAAGATCTCAAAACGGGGTACGAGCAGTACTTC.

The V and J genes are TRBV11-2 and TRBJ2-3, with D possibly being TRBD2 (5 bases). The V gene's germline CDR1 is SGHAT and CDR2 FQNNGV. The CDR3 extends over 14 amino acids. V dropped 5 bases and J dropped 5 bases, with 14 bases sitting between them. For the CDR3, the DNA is TGTGCCAGCAGCATCCCGATCGGGGTAGATACGCAGTATTTT. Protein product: CASSIPIGVDTQYF.

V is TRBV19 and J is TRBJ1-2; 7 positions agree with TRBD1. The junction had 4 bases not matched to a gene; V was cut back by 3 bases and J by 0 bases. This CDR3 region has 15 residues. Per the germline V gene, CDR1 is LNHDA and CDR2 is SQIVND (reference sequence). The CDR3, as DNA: TGTGCCAGTAGTATGCGACAGGGATCTAACTATGGCTACACCTTC. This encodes CASSMRQGSNYGYTF.